This paragraph reports one T cell receptor (beta chain). The antigen is unknown. The protocol was immunoSEQ multiplex PCR, while the TCRdb copy is restricted to in-frame clones and leaves out a portion. The profile shows roughly 140,000 clones, 90% of them singletons. The sample is drawn from a study of T cell responses to AZD1222 COVID-19 vaccine. In germline, CDR1 is SGHNT, CDR2 YENEEA. V lost 5 bases and J 4 bases, leaving 16 bases between the germline ends. This CDR3 region has 15 residues. Whole-study findings and limits: The repertoires were collected only after the peak T cell response. In the spike-specific TCR repertoire, nearly half reportedly target unmutated variant regions. Females made up more of the donors, who were largely white British, and clonal diversity may have come out too low.

This receptor was obtained from an adult in good health. The chain combines TRBV11-3 with TRBJ2-3; D gene ambiguous. The sequenced sample was peripheral blood, obtained on day 0 of AZD1222 vaccination. The CDR3 nucleotides read TGTGCCAGCAGCCCCCCAGGTGAGGCGGCAGATACGCAGTATTTT. Encoded protein: CASSPPGEAADTQYF.